This entry is about one T cell receptor (beta chain). MiXCR, applied by TCRdb to the 5' RACE reads, yields one record per CDR3 protein. The data hold roughly 200,000 distinct CDR3 sequences, with approximately 15% observed a single time. Germline loops: CDR1 SQVTM, CDR2 ANQGSEA. V lost 4 bases, J lost 7 bases, and 5 bases stayed unmatched. The CDR3 has 13 residues. This sample was taken from a study of identical twins. The same sample was also used in a study of T cells expressing NK-cell markers.

The sample consisted of CD8+ T cells sorted from blood. This clonotype originated in a woman aged 18-29 years in good health. The chain joins TRBV29-1 to TRBJ2-7, with 12 bases fitting TRBD2. CDR3 bases: TGCAGCGTTGGACTAGCGGGAGTTGGGGAGCAGTACTTC. Translation gives CSVGLAGVGEQYF.